The clone carrying this T cell receptor beta chain was observed a few times. The antigen remains unidentified. TCRdb independently ran MiXCR on the 5' RACE reads; one entry per CDR3 protein. The sample holds about 180,000 distinct CDR3 sequences, around 20% seen once. The entry originates in a study of T-cell memory formation after mild COVID-19. Study-wide background: TCR clusters were mostly confined to one donor each. Study results and limitations: Prior to infection, memory already included some responding clones, suggesting cross-reactive memory joined.

This sequence was found in a man between 18 and 35 years old who had mild COVID-19 (a few samples of this study predate the infection). Cell type and time point are not known. Sequencing input: PBMCs or a T cell subset sorted from them (not recorded which).

CDR3 sequence: CSARVPIGATDTQYF. CDR3 nucleotide sequence: TGCAGTGCTAGAGTTCCAATCGGAGCCACAGATACGCAGTATTTT. The chain joins TRBV20-1 to TRBJ2-3; D unresolved. The CDR3 loop spans 15 amino acids. Germline V lookup: CDR1 DFQATT, CDR2 SNEGSKA (reference sequence). V was trimmed by 1 base and J by 2 bases, leaving 13 bases between them.